The clone carrying this T cell receptor beta chain occurred a few times. Preparation of the TCRbeta library involved a method that used unique molecular identifiers. Via MiXCR, TCRdb re-called the PCR reads, giving one row per CDR3 protein. The table includes approximately 390,000 distinct CDR3 sequences, roughly a tenth detected once. These data belong to a study of T-cell reconstitution after alpha-beta-depleted transplantation in children. V was pared by 6 bases and J by 6 bases, with 11 bases of the junction left unmatched. Per germline, CDR1 MNHNS and CDR2 SASEGT. The CDR3 sequence is 14 residues long.

V gene TRBV6-1 combines with J gene TRBJ2-7, with 7 bases lining up with TRBD1. The sequenced sample was PBMCs from the stem cell graft donor, obtained from the stem cell graft. This receptor was identified in a human donor who donated a stem cell graft to a child with acute myeloid leukemia. CDR3 bases: TGTGCCAGCAGCTCCGACGCAGGGGGTAGCGAGCAGTACGTC. Translated: CASSSDAGGSEQYV.